The 24 T cell receptor beta chains below all came from one sample that was sequenced in a study of radiotherapy plus CTLA-4 blockade in lung cancer listed by TCRdb under 2018. Receptors were amplified or captured by the immunoSEQ multiplex PCR assay. This is the immuneACCESS table as TCRdb keeps it, with only in-frame sequences that have V and J called. A part of the clones is gone; compared with another copy, unresolved V genes explain less than half, and the rest is unexplained. For this sample there are 58,000 or so clones; roughly four fifths appear just once. Jointly, the top ten make up around a sixth of the sample. The specimen was peripheral blood, collected from a patient treated with radiotherapy plus ipilimumab. The receptors shown here come from a human donor with non-small cell lung cancer who had a complete response to radiotherapy plus ipilimumab.

This clone showed up just once. The chain uses TRBV27 and TRBJ1-5, with 8 nucleotides matching TRBD1. This CDR3 has 15 amino acids. V gave up 6 bases and J gave up 6 bases; unmatched junction bases: 10. Germline CDR1 is MNHEY and CDR2 is SMNVEV (reference sequence). The CDR3 sequence is CASSRQGSLIQPQHF. The CDR3 DNA reads TGTGCCAGCAGCCGACAGGGGTCCCTTATTCAGCCCCAGCATTTT.

The J gene is TRBJ1-3, the V gene TRBV7-9; tentative D call: TRBD1 (5 bases). CDR1 is SEHNR, CDR2 FQNEAQ, per germline (reference sequence). Trimming took 4 bases from V and 4 from J, leaving 17 bases between them. The CDR3 totals 16 residues. The CDR3 loop is CASSSFARALGNTIYF. The DNA of the CDR3 is TGTGCCAGCAGCTCCTTTGCCAGGGCCCTAGGAAACACCATATATTTT. The complete variable domain, with remaining parts taken from reference TRBV7-9 and TRBJ1-3, reads DTGVSQNPRHKITKRGQNVTFRCDPISEHNRLYWYRQTLGQGPEFLTYFQNEAQLEKSRLLSDRFSAERPKGSFSTLEIQRTEQGDSAMYLCASSSFARALGNTIYFGEGSWLTVV.

This clone came up a few times. The chain joins TRBV2 to TRBJ1-2; TRBD1 is a possible D gene (6 bases). Germline loops: CDR1 SNHLY, CDR2 FYNNEI. The CDR3 spans 14 residues. V lost 6 bases, J lost 2 bases, and 13 bases lay in between. As DNA, the CDR3 is TGTGCCAGCAGGTTCCGGGACACCAACTATGGCTACACCTTC. Encoded protein: CASRFRDTNYGYTF.

The chain links TRBV4-3 to TRBJ1-1; D not resolved. Germline V CDR1 and CDR2: LGHNA, YSLEER. The CDR3 length is 13 residues. V dropped 3 bases and J dropped 1 base, with 6 bases sitting between them. CDR3 sequence: CASSQGENTEAFF. The CDR3 nucleotides read TGCGCCAGCAGCCAGGGAGAGAACACTGAAGCTTTCTTT.

The chain has TRBV28 and TRBJ2-7; the match to TRBD1 covers 8 bases. The CDR3 extends over 13 amino acids. Looked up from germline, CDR1 is MDHEN and CDR2 is SYDVKM. V was clipped by 3 bases and J by 6 bases; unmatched bases: 4. This CDR3 reads CASSFSTGVEQYF. The CDR3 DNA reads TGTGCCAGCAGTTTTTCGACAGGGGTCGAGCAGTACTTC.

The rearrangement links TRBV2 to TRBJ1-2; D remains unclear. Germline V CDR1 and CDR2: SNHLY, FYNNEI. V lost 1 base to trimming and J lost 4 bases, with 10 bases between them. CDR3 length: 14 amino acids. The DNA for the CDR3 is TGTGCCAGCAGTGAAGAAGATACAGTCTATGGCTACACCTTC. This codes for CASSEEDTVYGYTF.

This clone has more than one count but fewer than ten. The chain is built from TRBV27 and TRBJ2-3; 15 bases fit TRBD2. Germline V lookup: CDR1 MNHEY, CDR2 SMNVEV (reference sequence). Trimming cost V 5 bases and J 0 bases; bases outside gene matches: 3. The CDR3 sequence is 17 residues long. CDR3 sequence reads: CASSGLAGGSSTDTQYF. In nucleotides, the CDR3 is TGTGCCAGCAGTGGACTAGCGGGAGGGTCTAGCACAGATACGCAGTATTTT.

The chain links TRBV19 to TRBJ1-2; 7 positions match TRBD1. Germline V CDR1 and CDR2: LNHDA, SQIVND (reference sequence). CDR3 length equals 14 residues. J lost 3 bases, V lost 6 bases, and 7 bases had no gene match. The chain's CDR3 is CASSRDQGDYGYTF. CDR3 coding DNA: TGTGCCAGTAGCCGGGACCAGGGGGACTATGGCTACACCTTC.

This clone was recorded a few times. The rearrangement links TRBV5-5 to TRBJ1-2, with 10 positions matching TRBD1. V gave up 3 bases and J gave up 4 bases; unmatched junction bases: 3. CDR1 SGHKS and CDR2 YYEKEE come from the germline V gene (reference sequence). The CDR3 totals 14 residues. CDR3 region: CASSSRTGGYGYTF. CDR3 sequence (DNA): TGTGCCAGCAGCTCAAGGACAGGGGGCTATGGCTACACCTTC.

The CDR3 spells CASRPGGYEAFF. As DNA, the CDR3 is TGTGCCAGCCGCCCAGGGGGATATGAAGCTTTCTTT. The chain joins TRBV6-1 to TRBJ1-1, with 7 bases aligning to TRBD1. V lost 8 bases and J lost 7; bases outside the gene matches: 7. The germline V gene has CDR1 MNHNS and CDR2 SASEGT. The CDR3 has 12 residues.

DNA of the CDR3: TGTGCCAGCAGCGCAGATCCGGGACTAGCGGGAGGAGGGTACTACAATGAGCAGTTCTTC. Amino acids: CASSADPGLAGGGYYNEQFF. The chain joins TRBV9 to TRBJ2-1; 15 bases are a match to TRBD2. This CDR3 comprises 20 residues. Germline V gives CDR1 SGDLS, CDR2 YYNGEE. The ends lost 3 bases at V and 3 bases at J; junction bases unmatched: 13.

The chain is built from TRBV5-4 and TRBJ2-7, with 10 bases fitting TRBD1. The length of the CDR3 is 16 residues. The germline CDR1 and CDR2 sequences are SGHNT and YYREEE (reference sequence). The J segment lost 1 base and the V segment lost 0 bases, leaving 4 bases of the junction unmatched. The CDR3 nucleotides read TGTGCCAGCAGCTTGGCCGGGACAGGGGCGTCCTACGAGCAGTACGTC. Translation: CASSLAGTGASYEQYV.

The J gene is TRBJ2-3, the V gene TRBV2, with 10 bases lining up with TRBD1. The V segment lost 6 bases and the J segment 1 base; nucleotides outside the gene matches: 4. CDR1 and CDR2 (germline): SNHLY, FYNNEI. There are 15 residues in the CDR3. This CDR3 reads CASRKTGGRTDTQYF. The CDR3 DNA is TGTGCCAGCAGGAAGACAGGGGGCCGCACAGATACGCAGTATTTT.

The rearrangement joins TRBV11-2 to TRBJ2-2, with D possibly TRBD2 on 7 matching bases. CDR3 length equals 14 residues. V was pared by 5 bases and J by 6 bases, with 13 bases between. Per germline, CDR1 SGHAT and CDR2 FQNNGV. The CDR3 reads CASSQGGEAGELFF. CDR3 sequence (DNA): TGTGCCAGCAGCCAAGGGGGGGAAGCCGGGGAGCTGTTTTTT.

V and J are TRBV9 and TRBJ2-7; D may be TRBD2 (6 bases). CDR3 size: 15 residues. V lost 3 bases and J lost 3, with 16 bases in between. Germline assignment: CDR1 SGDLS and CDR2 YYNGEE. The CDR3 DNA is TGTGCCAGCAGCGCCCGAGGAGGAGGGAGCTACGAGCAGTACTTC. Its protein is CASSARGGGSYEQYF.

The CDR3 DNA sequence: TGTGCCAGCAGTGTTCGAGCGGAAACTAGCACAGATACGCAGTATTTT. Translated, it gives CASSVRAETSTDTQYF. This rearrangement joins TRBV6-1 to TRBJ2-3, with D possibly TRBD2 on 5 matching bases. The V gene's germline CDR1 is MNHNS and CDR2 SASEGT. This CDR3 has 16 residues. V dropped 4 bases and J dropped 0 bases, with 14 bases sitting between them.

The genes are TRBV6-5 and TRBJ1-2, with TRBD1 matching 8 bases. In germline, CDR1 is MNHEY, CDR2 SVGAGI. This CDR3 is 14 amino acids long. With V trimmed by 2 bases and J by 3 bases, 2 bases remained unmatched. CDR3 residues: CASSYQGADYGYTF. CDR3 bases: TGTGCCAGCAGTTACCAGGGGGCAGACTATGGCTACACCTTC.

The rearrangement joins TRBV7-9 to TRBJ2-7; D gene unclear. The V end was cut by 0 bases, the J end by 6 bases, with 9 bases between. Germline assignment: CDR1 SEHNR and CDR2 FQNEAQ (reference sequence). The CDR3 has 13 amino acids. The CDR3 loop is CASSLATSGEQYF. The CDR3 nucleotides are TGTGCCAGCAGCTTAGCTACGTCAGGCGAGCAGTACTTC. Variable domain in full (rest from reference TRBV7-9 and TRBJ2-7): DTGVSQNPRHKITKRGQNVTFRCDPISEHNRLYWYRQTLGQGPEFLTYFQNEAQLEKSRLLSDRFSAERPKGSFSTLEIQRTEQGDSAMYLCASSLATSGEQYFGPGTRLTVT.

The CDR3: CASSIRQPDTQYF. The CDR3 DNA reads TGTGCCAGCAGCATCCGACAGCCAGATACGCAGTATTTT. The chain is built from TRBV14 and TRBJ2-3, with D maybe TRBD1 (5 bases). The CDR3 runs 13 residues. In germline, CDR1 is SGHDN, CDR2 FVKESK. V lost 5 bases and J 4 bases, leaving 10 bases between the germline ends.

The chain uses TRBV29-1 and TRBJ1-5, with TRBD1 as a possible D gene (5 bases). CDR3 length: 13 amino acids. V was clipped by 4 bases and J by 3 bases, with 10 bases between them. Looked up from germline, CDR1 is SQVTM and CDR2 is ANQGSEA. Here the CDR3 reads CSVGQGFNQPQHF. The DNA for the CDR3 is TGCAGCGTTGGCCAGGGTTTCAATCAGCCCCAGCATTTT.

This CDR3 reads CATSRVQTAYTANYGYTF. DNA of the CDR3: TGTGCCACCAGCAGAGTTCAGACAGCCTACACAGCTAACTATGGCTACACCTTC. The chain recombines TRBV15 with TRBJ1-2; possibly TRBD1 for D (5 bases). CDR1 is LNHNV and CDR2 is YYDKDF in the germline V gene (reference sequence). V lost 1 base and J lost 0, with 18 bases in between. This CDR3 has 18 amino acids.

The rearrangement links TRBV5-6 to TRBJ1-3; D unclear. This CDR3 has 15 residues. Trimming pared 0 bases from V and 0 bases from J, leaving 7 bases between. Germline CDR1 SGHDT, CDR2 YYEEEE. The CDR3 nucleotides are TGTGCCAGCAGCTTGGGAGGTCTCTCTGGAAACACCATATATTTT. This codes for CASSLGGLSGNTIYF.

The chain carries TRBV2 and TRBJ2-3; 10 positions match TRBD2. The CDR3 spans 15 residues. V trimming: 4 bases; J trimming: 6 bases; junction bases outside the gene matches: 7. Per the germline V gene, CDR1 is SNHLY and CDR2 is FYNNEI. CDR3 region: CASSAGLAAGDTQYF. DNA of the CDR3: TGTGCCAGCAGTGCAGGACTAGCGGCAGGGGATACGCAGTATTTT. The full variable domain, completed using reference TRBV2 and TRBJ2-3, is EPEVTQTPSHQVTQMGQEVILRCVPISNHLYFYWYRQILGQKVEFLVSFYNNEISEKSEIFDDQFSVERPDGSNFTLKIRSTKLEDSAMYFCASSAGLAAGDTQYFGPGTRLTVL.

The chain carries TRBV6-5 and TRBJ1-2; 8 positions agree with TRBD1. This CDR3 is 13 amino acids long. From germline, CDR1 is MNHEY and CDR2 SVGAGI. Germline trimming cut 6 bases from V and 6 bases from J; bases unmatched to any gene: 6. This chain's CDR3 is CASRKDRVHGYTF. DNA of the CDR3: TGTGCCAGCAGAAAGGACAGGGTGCATGGCTACACCTTC.